The present TCR beta chain was sequenced within a study of OX40 agonist ivuxolimab in advanced cancers. For the study at large: Intravenous ivuxolimab was administered to patients every 2 weeks at 0.01 to 10 mg/kg.

Only in-frame clones appear in the TCRdb table, and some are missing; sequencing was by immunoSEQ multiplex PCR. Of about 93,000 clones listed, 85% to 95% were seen once; the top ten hold around 3%. This clone was seen once. What it binds is unknown. Study-wide results and caveats: Nonresponders included some who also had low normalized T-cell clonal expansion.

Sequencing used CD4+ or CD8+ T cells sorted from blood, obtained in a trial of the OX40 agonist ivuxolimab. The sequence was collected from an adult with an advanced solid tumor such as melanoma, head and neck, liver or kidney cancer.

The CDR3 loop is CASSSPLGETQYF. DNA for the CDR3: TGTGCCAGCAGCTCTCCTCTTGGTGAGACCCAGTACTTC. The gene calls are TRBV7-9 and TRBJ2-5; no reliable D call. The germline CDR1 and CDR2 sequences are SEHNR and FQNEAQ (reference sequence). V lost 4 bases and J lost 5, with 11 bases in between. The CDR3 covers 13 residues.